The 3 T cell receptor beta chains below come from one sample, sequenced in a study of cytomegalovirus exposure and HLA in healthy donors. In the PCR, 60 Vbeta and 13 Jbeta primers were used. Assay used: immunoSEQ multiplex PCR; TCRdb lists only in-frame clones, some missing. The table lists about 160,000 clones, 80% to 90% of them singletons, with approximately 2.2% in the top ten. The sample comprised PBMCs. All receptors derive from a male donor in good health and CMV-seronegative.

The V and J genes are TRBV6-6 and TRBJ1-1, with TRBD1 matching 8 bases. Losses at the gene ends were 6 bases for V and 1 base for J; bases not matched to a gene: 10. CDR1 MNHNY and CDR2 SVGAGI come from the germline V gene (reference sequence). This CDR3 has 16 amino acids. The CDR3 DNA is TGTGCCAGCAGCCTCGGACAGGGCCTACAGAACACTGAAGCTTTCTTT. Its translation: CASSLGQGLQNTEAFF.

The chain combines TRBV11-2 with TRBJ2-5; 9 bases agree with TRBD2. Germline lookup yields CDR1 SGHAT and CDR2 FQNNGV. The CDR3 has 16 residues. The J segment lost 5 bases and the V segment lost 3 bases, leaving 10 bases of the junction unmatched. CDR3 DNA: TGTGCCAGCAGCTTTTCGCGGGGGGGGGCAGTGGAGACCCAGTACTTC. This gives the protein CASSFSRGGAVETQYF.

CDR3 sequence reads: CASRRTGGDTEAFF. The CDR3 DNA follows: TGTGCCAGCAGAAGGACAGGGGGAGACACTGAAGCTTTCTTT. V usage is TRBV11-2 and J usage is TRBJ1-1; TRBD1 matches 10 bases. V was pared by 6 bases and J by 3 bases, with 4 bases of the junction left unmatched. Germline CDR1 is SGHAT and CDR2 is FQNNGV. CDR3 size: 14 residues.